The 25 T cell receptor beta chains given below trace back to one sample, sequenced in a study of blood T cell repertoires in COVID-19. The assay was immunoSEQ multiplex PCR, and TCRdb's table has in-frame clones only and misses some. The sample consists of roughly 100,000 clones, over 75% of them appearing once. Sequencing input: peripheral blood. These receptors all come from a man aged 45-60 years with acute or convalescent COVID-19.

The rearrangement links TRBV19 to TRBJ2-2, with 9 nucleotides matching TRBD2. CDR1 LNHDA and CDR2 SQIVND come from the germline V gene (reference sequence). The CDR3 sequence is 15 residues long. Trimming at V came to 9 bases and at J to 1 base, leaving 6 bases not matched to a gene. The CDR3 region is CASTRTSVNTGELFF. In nucleotides, the CDR3 is TGTGCCAGCACCCGGACTAGCGTGAACACCGGGGAGCTGTTTTTT. The full variable domain, completed using reference TRBV19 and TRBJ2-2, is DGGITQSPKYLFRKEGQNVTLSCEQNLNHDAMYWYRQDPGQGLRLIYYSQIVNDFQKGDIAEGYSVSREKKESFPLTVTSAQKNPTAFYLCASTRTSVNTGELFFGEGSRLTVL.

This clone was counted between two and nine times. The rearrangement links TRBV30 to TRBJ2-1; D remains ambiguous. The CDR3 covers 14 residues. CDR1 GTSNPN and CDR2 SVGIG come from the germline V gene (reference sequence). Trimming removed 0 bases at V and 6 bases at J, with 12 bases between. The CDR3 protein is CAWSVWAPSNEQFF. In DNA, the CDR3 is TGTGCCTGGAGTGTCTGGGCCCCCTCCAATGAGCAGTTCTTC.

CDR3 region: CAISGREDQPQHF. The CDR3 nucleotides are TGTGCCATCAGTGGCAGGGAGGATCAGCCCCAGCATTTT. The chain uses TRBV10-3 and TRBJ1-5, with D perhaps TRBD1 (5 bases). Germline CDR1 and CDR2: ENHRY and SYGVKD. Trimming took off 4 bases at V and 5 bases at J, with 9 bases between the two ends. The CDR3 is 13 amino acids.

This chain uses TRBV6-5 with TRBJ1-4; TRBD1 might be the D (5 bases). The CDR3 is 15 amino acids. The germline V gene has CDR1 MNHEY and CDR2 SVGAGI. The V end lost 4 bases, the J end lost 10 bases, and 19 bases lay between the germline ends. CDR3 residues: CASSSIGRVGRKLFF. The CDR3 DNA sequence: TGTGCCAGCAGTTCTATTGGCAGGGTTGGTCGAAAACTGTTTTTT.

The genes are TRBV3-1 (or the pseudogene TRBV3-2) and TRBJ2-5, with TRBD2 matching 12 bases. V lost 4 bases and J lost 4; bases outside the gene matches: 7. CDR3 length: 16 amino acids. Germline V CDR1 and CDR2: LGHDT, YNNKEL (reference sequence). As DNA, the CDR3 is TGTGCCAGCAGCCCACCGACTAGCGGGAGTTCAGAGACCCAGTACTTC. Translated: CASSPPTSGSSETQYF.

This sequence joins TRBV7-9 and TRBJ1-3; D uncertain. V lost 2 bases and J lost 0, with 5 bases in between. The germline V gene encodes CDR1 SEHNR and CDR2 FQNEAQ (reference sequence). CDR3 length: 14 residues. The DNA of the CDR3 is TGTGCCAGCAGCTTACTGTCCTCTGGAAACACCATATATTTT. This sequence encodes CASSLLSSGNTIYF.

V and J are TRBV12-5 and TRBJ2-5; 8 bases align to TRBD2. Germline CDR1 LGHNT, CDR2 FRNRAP. The CDR3 contains 16 residues. V dropped 1 base and J dropped 1; count of bases not matched to a gene: 5. The CDR3 DNA reads as TGTGCTAGTGGTTTGGGCAGCGGGGGACTCCAAGAGACCCAGTACTTC. Protein: CASGLGSGGLQETQYF. Filled out from reference TRBV12-5 and TRBJ2-5, the complete variable domain reads DARVTQTPRHKVTEMGQEVTMRCQPILGHNTVFWYRQTMMQGLELLAYFRNRAPLDDSGMPKDRFSAEMPDATLATLKIQPSEPRDSAVYFCASGLGSGGLQETQYFGPGTRLLVL.

This clone was seen just once. The CDR3 DNA reads TGTGCCAGCAGCTTTACAGGCTCCACCACTGAAGCTTTCTTT. Translated, it gives CASSFTGSTTEAFF. The rearrangement uses TRBV7-2 and TRBJ1-1; maybe TRBD1 (5 bases). Germline-derived CDR1 and CDR2 are SGHTA and FQGNSA. Trimming took 3 bases from V and 4 from J, leaving 12 bases between them. This CDR3 comprises 14 residues.

This chain links TRBV7-6 with TRBJ2-5; TRBD2 agrees at 12 bases. After removal of 2 bases from V and 2 bases from J, the junction contained 6 bases not matched to a gene. The CDR3 sequence is 17 residues long. Germline-derived CDR1 and CDR2 are SGHVS and FNYEAQ. The CDR3 sequence is CASSLTSGGRPQETQYF. The CDR3 nucleotides read TGTGCCAGCAGCTTAACTAGCGGGGGGCGGCCTCAAGAGACCCAGTACTTC.

This chain uses TRBV5-4 with TRBJ1-2; TRBD1 aligns across 9 bases. V was clipped by 4 bases and J by 6 bases; unmatched bases: 7. The V gene's germline CDR1 is SGHNT and CDR2 YYREEE (reference sequence). The CDR3 is 14 residues long. The CDR3 nucleotides read TGTGCCAGCAGCCAAACTCGGACAGGGGATGGCTACACCTTC. As protein: CASSQTRTGDGYTF.

The rearrangement links TRBV4-2 to TRBJ2-7, with 7 bases aligning to TRBD2. The CDR3 is 13 amino acids. CDR1 LGHNA and CDR2 YNFKEQ come from the germline V gene. Losses at the gene ends were 0 bases for V and 7 bases for J; bases not matched to a gene: 3. This chain's CDR3 is CASSQDPAGEQYF. DNA of the CDR3: TGTGCCAGCAGCCAAGACCCAGCGGGGGAGCAGTACTTC.

V gene TRBV27 combines with J gene TRBJ1-1; D is uncertain. V lost 0 bases to trimming and J lost 4 bases, with 9 bases between them. Germline assignment: CDR1 MNHEY and CDR2 SMNVEV (reference sequence). This CDR3 is 14 amino acids long. The CDR3 DNA reads TGTGCCAGCAGTTTATCGGTTGGGAGCACTGAAGCTTTCTTT. It yields the protein CASSLSVGSTEAFF.

CDR3 amino acids: CASSLDRASNQPQHF. The DNA for the CDR3 is TGTGCCAGCAGCCTCGACAGAGCTAGCAATCAGCCCCAGCATTTT. The rearrangement uses TRBV11-2 and TRBJ1-5; D may be TRBD1 (5 bases). V shed 5 bases and J shed 0 bases, with 11 bases lying between them. Per germline, CDR1 SGHAT and CDR2 FQNNGV. The CDR3 is 15 residues long.

A few counts support this clone. The chain employs TRBV10-3 and TRBJ1-1; 8 nucleotides match TRBD1. The germline V gene has CDR1 ENHRY and CDR2 SYGVKD. With V trimmed by 8 bases and J by 5 bases, 4 bases remained unmatched. The CDR3 spans 12 residues. The CDR3 spells CAIGQGGTEAFF. The CDR3 coding sequence is TGTGCCATCGGACAGGGAGGGACTGAAGCTTTCTTT.

The chain employs TRBV7-9 and TRBJ1-5; 10 positions agree with TRBD1. Trimming cost V 4 bases and J 3 bases; bases outside gene matches: 3. Germline loops: CDR1 SEHNR, CDR2 FQNEAQ (reference sequence). There are 15 residues in the CDR3. CDR3 DNA: TGTGCCAGCAGCTCGGGACAGGGGAACAATCAGCCCCAGCATTTT. This encodes CASSSGQGNNQPQHF.

This rearrangement joins TRBV2 to TRBJ1-6; a weak D match, TRBD1 (6 bases). V dropped 7 bases and J dropped 0 bases, with 22 bases sitting between them. The CDR3 runs to 19 residues. Germline CDR1 SNHLY, CDR2 FYNNEI. The DNA for the CDR3 is TGTGCCAGCATTCGGATCCGGGACACCGCGAGCTCCTATAATTCACCCCTCCACTTT. This gives the protein CASIRIRDTASSYNSPLHF.

V gene TRBV5-1 combines with J gene TRBJ1-5; the D gene is possibly TRBD1 (6 bases). This CDR3 is built from 17 residues. Trimming shortened V by 4 bases and J by 7 bases, and 24 bases separated the two germline ends. CDR1 and CDR2 (germline): SGHRS, YFSETQ. CDR3: CASSPQGLQGTRQPQHF. In nucleotides, the CDR3 is TGCGCCAGCAGCCCGCAAGGTTTACAGGGTACGAGACAGCCCCAGCATTTT.

This chain joins TRBV9 and TRBJ1-4; 9 bases agree with TRBD1. CDR3 length: 17 amino acids. J gave up 8 bases and V 4 bases, and 15 bases lay outside the gene matches. Germline CDR1 SGDLS, CDR2 YYNGEE. The CDR3: CASSLGTGTATLEKLFF. The DNA of the CDR3 is TGTGCCAGCAGCCTCGGGACAGGGACAGCTACACTCGAAAAACTGTTTTTT.

The chain combines TRBV4-1 with TRBJ1-2; TRBD1 might be the D (5 bases). Trimming removed 4 bases at V and 4 bases at J, with 13 bases between. The CDR3 covers 14 residues. Germline V gene data show CDR1 as MGHRA and CDR2 as YSYEKL. This CDR3 reads CASSRITGTYGYTF. The CDR3 DNA sequence: TGCGCCAGCAGCCGCATTACAGGTACCTATGGCTACACCTTC.

The rearrangement joins TRBV11-2 to TRBJ2-3; weak D call: TRBD2 (7 bases). V lost 1 base to trimming and J lost 2 bases, with 16 bases between them. Germline assignment: CDR1 SGHAT and CDR2 FQNNGV. This CDR3 is 17 amino acids long. The CDR3 region is CASSLVVRGGHTDTQYF. The CDR3 DNA follows: TGTGCCAGCAGCTTAGTGGTTAGGGGGGGGCACACAGATACGCAGTATTTT.

The J gene is TRBJ1-2, the V gene TRBV11-2; D is unresolved. Deletions cut 1 base from V and 6 bases from J, with 15 bases between. This CDR3 spans 15 amino acids. CDR1 is SGHAT and CDR2 is FQNNGV in the germline V gene. Here the CDR3 reads CASSLAYYIPHGYTF. Here the CDR3 DNA reads TGTGCCAGCAGCTTAGCCTATTATATTCCCCATGGCTACACCTTC.

The chain joins TRBV28 to TRBJ2-1; 14 nucleotides align to TRBD2. CDR1 is MDHEN and CDR2 is SYDVKM in the germline V gene. This CDR3 is 18 amino acids long. The V and J ends lost 5 bases and 6 bases, in that order; junction bases with no gene match: 12. Written as DNA, the CDR3 is TGTGCCAGCAGTAGACCTCCCGGGACTAGCGGGAGAGTCAATGAGCAGTTCTTC. It translates to CASSRPPGTSGRVNEQFF. Based on the CDR3 plus reference TRBV28 and TRBJ2-1, the full variable domain is DVKVTQSSRYLVKRTGEKVFLECVQDMDHENMFWYRQDPGLGLRLIYFSYDVKMKEKGDIPEGYSVSREKKERFSLILESASTNQTSMYLCASSRPPGTSGRVNEQFFGPGTRLTVL.

The gene calls are TRBV28 and TRBJ2-7; the D gene is possibly TRBD1 (5 bases). Trimming took 3 bases from V and 2 from J, leaving 14 bases between them. This CDR3 comprises 15 residues. Germline CDR1 is MDHEN and CDR2 is SYDVKM. CDR3 region: CASSFWGSLAYEQYF. The CDR3, as DNA: TGTGCCAGCAGTTTCTGGGGCAGCCTCGCCTACGAGCAGTACTTC. Complete variable domain (other parts from reference TRBV28 and TRBJ2-7): DVKVTQSSRYLVKRTGEKVFLECVQDMDHENMFWYRQDPGLGLRLIYFSYDVKMKEKGDIPEGYSVSREKKERFSLILESASTNQTSMYLCASSFWGSLAYEQYFGPGTRLTVT.

The V call is TRBV5-4, the J call TRBJ2-7, with D maybe TRBD2 (6 bases). CDR1 SGHNT and CDR2 YYREEE come from the germline V gene (reference sequence). The CDR3 sequence is 15 residues long. V lost 4 bases, J lost 5 bases, and 19 bases lay in between. CDR3 protein: CASSATSSTTDEQYF. DNA of the CDR3: TGTGCCAGCAGCGCAACTAGCTCAACAACCGACGAGCAGTACTTC.

This clone was recorded once. V usage is TRBV25-1 and J usage is TRBJ2-3; no clear D. CDR1 is MGHDK and CDR2 is SYGVNS in the germline V gene. V lost 2 bases and J lost 5, with 8 bases in between. The CDR3 runs 13 residues. As DNA, the CDR3 is TGTGCCAGCAGTGAACTTAACGGAGATACGCAGTATTTT. This encodes CASSELNGDTQYF. The variable domain in full, with the rest retrieved from reference TRBV25-1 and TRBJ2-3, is EADIYQTPRYLVIGTGKKITLECSQTMGHDKMYWYQQDPGMELHLIHYSYGVNSTEKGDLSSESTVSRIRTEHFPLTLESARPSHTSQYLCASSELNGDTQYFGPGTRLTVL.